This T cell receptor beta chain emerged from a study of cytomegalovirus exposure and HLA in healthy donors (dated by TCRdb to about 2017). About the full investigation: An earlier analysis of 587 of the donors reported 250 to 300 Gb of sequence data and about 100 million unique TCR beta sequences from 150 million to 200 million T cells. An early release covering approximately 600 HLA-typed donors comprised about 320 gigabases of sequencing data and some 79 million unique TCR sequences. Among the roughly 400 genotyped donors, approximately 81% belonged to the genetic ancestry cluster associated with self-reported Caucasian donors. The aim of the study was to test whether cataloging public T cell receptors could identify signatures of past pathogen exposure. Using immunosequencing, the study profiled T cell repertoires from around 670 subjects and related those repertoires to cytomegalovirus serostatus. Along with the approximately 700-subject first cohort, a separate validation cohort of roughly 110 different subjects was used. High-throughput TCR immunosequencing, statistical association of individual TCRs with disease status, and machine learning were combined to predict cytomegalovirus infection status. A later analysis re-analyzed previously published TCR beta repertoires from 666 donors and added high-resolution HLA genotyping to study TCR occurrence patterns. In the later analysis, no new phenotypic data were used to find candidate immune exposures; instead, reliance was placed on TCR beta sequences and their occurrence across donors. To decide whether each TCR beta V gene segment behaved as functional or pseudogenic, an earlier analysis of some 540 of the donors relied on high-throughput TCR beta sequencing. Donor age, sex, ethnicity and CMV serostatus were collected together with the repertoire data. In a later genetic analysis, genome-wide SNP genotypes for about 65% of the 666 donors were used, and that subset was treated as a discovery cohort. Every discovery cohort repertoire had been produced on one sequencing platform. Both class I and class II loci were covered by HLA typing, at four-digit resolution. Typing coverage differed by locus: A, B, C, DRB1 and DQB1 were typed in roughly 629-640 donors, DQA1 in about 510, DPA1 in 600 to 610, and DPB1 in about 450. Several DR-DQ haplotypes were treated as single units for association and clustering because of strong linkage in the cohort. Across some 400 genotyped donors of the cohort, an average of approximately 220,000 unique TCR beta nucleotide sequences per donor were sequenced, and roughly 18% of those sequences were non-productive. Broader findings and caveats from the paper: Linkage disequilibrium might explain the correlated functional status among segregating V segments, but an unknown experimental factor could not be excluded. The study gave a list of roughly 150 TCR beta chains associated with cytomegalovirus. A later analysis reported that several top co-occurrence clusters appeared linked to parvovirus B19, influenza, CMV and Epstein-Barr virus. While some public TCRs were present in many individuals, most TCR sequences turned up only very rarely across donors. V-gene and J-gene trimming of TCR beta chains was associated with a missense DCLRE1C variant in a later genetic analysis, and the association was replicated in an independent cohort. According to a later genetic analysis, donors in an Asian-associated ancestry cluster had fewer N-insertions in productive TCRs than the approximately 670-donor mean. When HLA alleles, especially DR and DQ, strongly co-occurred, TCR associations were difficult to assign to individual alleles. A further reported finding was that TCR beta sequences accurately predicted the HLA-A and HLA-B alleles for most subjects in the first cohort. In vitro tests confirmed that a few of the cytomegalovirus-associated TCR beta chains recognize cytomegalovirus antigens. Because counts were too low, seventeen rarely observed V segments, including chromosome 9 orphons, were excluded from the earlier analysis of some 590 of the donors. According to a later analysis, TCR association rates differed among HLA loci, with DRB1 alleles showing the most associated TCRs and HLA-C alleles showing the fewest. Most CMV-associated TCR beta chains appeared to be HLA-restricted in a later analysis, and the HLA associations seemed to be driven largely by CMV exposure. The presence/absence analyses assumed that sequencing depth was roughly uniform across donors, and that assumption may not be true. The classifier was reported to diagnose cytomegalovirus status with high specificity and sensitivity in both the original and validation cohorts. HLA typing was unavailable for some donors at each locus, so association tests used only the typed subset. Broadly in line with IMGT annotations, most TCR beta V segments showed up in productive rearrangements about 87% or about 30% of the time in an earlier analysis of around 550 of the donors. In this cohort, only TCR beta chains were sequenced, and detectable features were limited by the absence of alpha or paired-chain data. In a later analysis, about 16,000 TCR beta sequences were associated with specific HLA alleles at a false discovery rate of 0.05. A group of highly shared sequence variants was considered likely to be a technical artifact of the sequencing pipeline. A later analysis found that HLA-associated TCR beta chains were more clonally expanded and had lower generation probabilities than equally common non-associated chains. Some IMGT-functional V segments, including TRBV6-2 and TRBV6-3, could not be told apart with the 87-base-pair reads, so those segments were excluded. According to the authors, the approach could potentially be generalized to other disease states and immunological phenotypes. CMV serostatus was the only immune exposure information available for the cohort.

The V end loses 3 bases and the J end loses 1 base, and a stretch of 12 bases separates them. Including cysteine and phenylalanine, the CDR3 has 15 amino acids. Of all the DNA, just the CDR3 is kept, 45 bases in frame from base 1. As encoded in the germline V gene, CDR1 is SGHAT while CDR2 is FQNNGV. Regarding this clone: This receptor's antigen is unknown. Per-nucleotide qualities are absent, and no much larger clonotype sits a single base away.

In total, 630 or so healthy bone marrow donors made up the cohort. All cohort members were sampled while nominally healthy, although unrecorded immune exposures were likely present. The donor tested CMV seronegative, placing the donor among the roughly 400 seronegative members of the cohort. Each donor provided a peripheral blood sample, and peripheral blood mononuclear cells were used for TCR beta sequencing. Genomic DNA extraction from the blood cell samples was performed with the Qiagen DNeasy Blood Extraction Kit. Receptor amplification or capture employed the immunoSEQ multiplex PCR assay. A mixture of 60 forward primers for TCR Vbeta segments and 13 reverse primers for TCR Jbeta segments was used in the multiplex PCR. The CDR3 region of rearranged TCR beta genes was amplified from genomic DNA by a multiplex PCR assay. Amplified TCR beta libraries were sequenced as 87-base-pair reads on the Illumina HiSeq System. Under the source paper's analysis protocol: A later analysis counted about 80 million unique TCR beta chains across the 550 to 700 repertoires, and approximately 11 million of these chains were shared by at least two donors. To remove PCR and sequencing errors, raw reads were error-corrected and collapsed into unique sequences using a nearest-neighbor algorithm that merged closely related sequences. V, D and J gene segments were assigned by aligning CDR3 sequences to IMGT reference sequences. Each retained sequence needed at least a six-nucleotide match to both a V gene segment and a J gene segment. A rearrangement counted as productive if the CDR3 had no stop codons and remained in frame with V and J, and every other rearrangement counted as non-productive. Following IMGT convention, CDR3 was defined as the stretch from the second conserved V-encoded cysteine up to the conserved J-encoded phenylalanine. The earlier analysis of some 600 of the donors excluded sequences that lacked an unambiguous match to a single V gene segment. In an earlier analysis of approximately 500 of the donors, a V segment was called functional when productive rearrangements were above 56.7%, and segregating when the standard deviation between donors exceeded 5%. To diagnose cytomegalovirus status from the catalog of TCR beta chain sequences, a statistical classification framework was built. In a later analysis, TCR nucleotide sequences were compared against IMGT/GENE-DB human TR gene sequences so that V and J genes could be assigned. A later analysis assigned CDR3 sequences and most-parsimonious VDJ recombination scenarios with the TCRdist pipeline. In a later analysis, each TCR beta chain was defined by its CDR3 amino acid sequence together with its V-gene family, and reads without a unique V-gene family were excluded. A later analysis removed nearly 600 highly shared, low-generation-probability nucleotide sequences to deal with suspected cross-contamination and a sequencing artifact. In a later analysis, a clonal expansion index for each public chain was calculated from normalized within-repertoire ranks of inferred template counts. In a later analysis, generation probabilities were computed using a VDJ recombination model fitted to out-of-frame rearrangements, and the results were checked against IGoR. In a later analysis, TCR-TCR, TCR-HLA and TCR-CMV co-occurrence was scored with hypergeometric tests, and a repertoire-size bias correction was applied to TCR pairs. A later analysis estimated false discovery rates by permuting HLA or CMV assignments 20 times. In a later analysis, co-occurring TCRs were grouped using DBSCAN, and TCRdist sequence similarity was added for clustering within HLA-allele-positive subsets. Co-occurrence clustering excluded repertoires with fewer than 30,000 or more than 120,000 public chains, plus five with anomalous nucleotide sharing. Drawn from immuneACCESS, this table holds only the in-frame rearrangements with V and J called that TCRdb kept. Clones are partly lost; checked studies trace under half to an unresolved V gene and leave the rest unexplained. V, J and clone size were drawn from that table, and D and trimming were deduced from the DNA. Recorded for this sample are more than 90,000 clones; approximately 80% of them occurred a single time. Of the sample, 0.76% is held by the ten largest clones.

The sequencing sample was made of PBMCs. This clonotype was obtained from a woman aged 60-70 years in good health and CMV-seronegative. This chain is built from TRBV11-2 and TRBJ2-5, with a tentative D gene TRBD2 over 7 matching bases. The DNA reads as follows: TGTGCCAGCAGCTTGAGGGGGGGACCCCAAGAGACCCAGTACTTC. This codes for CASSLRGGPQETQYF.